Sequencing of this T cell receptor beta chain was carried out in a study of long-term antiretroviral therapy in people with HIV. Study-wide findings and caveats: Specimens of blood were obtained during about 2004 to 2018, possibly under older ART regimens. Diversity remained lower than transplant donor controls, even though it increased after ART.

The sample holds one count of this clone. What it binds is unknown. Run at survey level, the immunoSEQ assay was version v3.0. Profiling relied on immunoSEQ multiplex PCR, and the TCRdb table lists in-frame clones only, not all of them. In the table there are 20,000 to 30,000 clones, 86% of which are singletons. Germline CDR1 reads LNHNV; CDR2 reads YYDKDF (reference sequence). The CDR3 loop spans 15 amino acids. V shed 0 bases, J shed 2 bases, and the junction held 2 bases outside the gene matches. This TCR derives from a woman aged 25-40 years with HIV. The sample in question was unsorted PBMCs, obtained 1.9 years after starting antiretroviral therapy. This chain uses TRBV15 with TRBJ2-5; 8 positions agree with TRBD2. CDR3 sequence: CATSRDPSGQETQYF. The CDR3 DNA reads as TGTGCCACCAGCAGAGATCCTAGCGGGCAAGAGACCCAGTACTTC.